This T cell receptor beta chain came from a study of blood T cell repertoires in COVID-19. Study background: Whether acute or convalescent, the COVID-19 samples came from the United States, Italy and Spain. Sample material is recorded as cDNA or gDNA derived from T cells, B-cell-depleted T cells, or PBMCs.

Authors' data handling: For nucleated cells, counts were estimated from reference gene primer amplification. Using immunoSEQ multiplex PCR, the repertoire was profiled, and TCRdb retains in-frame clones only, with some absent. The DNA was the basis for D and trimming; V, J and clone size are from that table. This table holds 150,000 or so clones, about 80% found once. V was clipped by 6 bases and J by 0 bases, with 15 bases between them. The CDR3 has 16 amino acids. From germline, CDR1 is MDHEN and CDR2 SYDVKM. The sequence derives from a woman in her fifties or sixties with acute or convalescent COVID-19. The rearrangement links TRBV28 to TRBJ1-5, with D possibly matching TRBD1 (5 bases). The specimen was peripheral blood. The CDR3 reads CASRQASTFSNQPQHF. CDR3 nucleotide sequence: TGTGCCAGCAGACAGGCCAGCACCTTTAGCAATCAGCCCCAGCATTTT.